Following are 23 T cell receptor beta chains from one sample sequenced in a study of PD-1 blockade in classical Hodgkin lymphoma. The repertoire was sequenced with immunoSEQ multiplex PCR; TCRdb's copy has only in-frame clones and lacks some. This sample carries tens of thousands of clones, around 80% of them seen once, and the ten largest clones take less than 40%. The time point: cycle 4 day 1 (C4D1), after 6 weeks of nivolumab. Every patient had relapsed following autologous stem cell transplantation, and cohorts differed in brentuximab vedotin exposure. The sample in question was peripheral blood mononuclear cells (PBMCs), obtained before the fourth cycle of nivolumab. These receptors were obtained from a human donor with classical Hodgkin lymphoma.

This CDR3 reads CASNQGLLGSGYTF. For the CDR3, the DNA is TGTGCCAGCAACCAGGGACTTCTCGGGTCCGGCTACACCTTC. The J gene is TRBJ1-2, the V gene TRBV6-5; a possible D gene is TRBD1 (5 bases). The CDR3 covers 14 residues. Per the germline V gene, CDR1 is MNHEY and CDR2 is SVGAGI. V was cut by 7 bases and J by 8 bases, with 20 bases left in between.

This clone was seen once. The sample contains more than one DNA sequence encoding this CDR3. CDR3 amino acids: CASGLGNQPQHF. CDR3 sequence (DNA): TGTGCTAGTGGTCTGGGCAATCAGCCCCAGCATTTT. The gene calls are TRBV12-5 and TRBJ1-5; D is ambiguous. CDR3 size: 12 residues. Deletions cut 5 bases from V and 2 bases from J, with 4 bases between. Germline values: CDR1 LGHNT, CDR2 FRNRAP.

The chain joins TRBV27 to TRBJ1-5; D is unresolved. CDR1 and CDR2 (germline): MNHEY, SMNVEV (reference sequence). Trimming cost V 8 bases and J 4 bases, with 9 bases left between them. The CDR3 totals 12 residues. CDR3 residues: CASRSGNQPQHF. The CDR3 DNA reads as TGTGCCAGCCGGTCTGGGAATCAGCCCCAGCATTTT.

The V and J genes are TRBV29-1 and TRBJ1-2; 7 nucleotides align to TRBD1. Losses at the gene ends were 4 bases for V and 9 bases for J; bases not matched to a gene: 5. The CDR3 is made up of 11 amino acids. In germline, CDR1 is SQVTM, CDR2 ANQGSEA. CDR3 bases: TGCAGCGTTGGACAGGGTGGGAGCTACACCTTC. It codes for CSVGQGGSYTF.

This chain joins TRBV5-1 and TRBJ2-3; 9 positions agree with TRBD1. V lost 4 bases to trimming and J lost 3 bases; unmatched junction nucleotides: 3. Germline V lookup: CDR1 SGHRS, CDR2 YFSETQ. The CDR3 length is 14 residues. The CDR3 DNA sequence: TGCGCCAGCAGCGCCGGGACAGGGACAGATACGCAGTATTTT. Encoded protein: CASSAGTGTDTQYF. Full variable domain (remainder filled in from reference TRBV5-1 and TRBJ2-3): KAGVTQTPRYLIKTRGQQVTLSCSPISGHRSVSWYQQTPGQGLQFLFEYFSETQRNKGNFPGRFSGRQFSNSRSEMNVSTLELGDSALYLCASSAGTGTDTQYFGPGTRLTVL.

The chain joins TRBV14 to TRBJ2-1; D unresolved. The CDR3 runs to 13 residues. V lost 1 base to trimming and J lost 5 bases, with 6 bases between them. Looked up from germline, CDR1 is SGHDN and CDR2 is FVKESK. The CDR3 loop reads CASSQGHNNEQFF. The DNA for the CDR3 is TGTGCCAGCAGCCAAGGACATAACAATGAGCAGTTCTTC.

The chain joins TRBV19 to TRBJ1-5; TRBD1 matches at 8 bases. Germline assignment: CDR1 LNHDA and CDR2 SQIVND (reference sequence). CDR3 length: 15 amino acids. The J segment lost 9 bases and the V segment lost 3 bases, leaving 10 bases of the junction unmatched. CDR3 amino acids: CASSMGQVLGLPQHF. The CDR3 coding sequence is TGTGCCAGTAGTATGGGACAGGTCCTAGGGTTGCCCCAGCATTTT.

The chain combines TRBV5-1 with TRBJ1-2; maybe TRBD1 (6 bases). The CDR3 runs 13 residues. The ends were cut back, 0 bases at V and 8 bases at J, with 11 bases in the middle. Per germline, CDR1 SGHRS and CDR2 YFSETQ. CDR3 in amino acids: CASSLGQDLGYTF. In nucleotides, the CDR3 is TGCGCCAGCAGCTTGGGACAGGACCTGGGCTACACCTTC.

The genes are TRBV6-5 and TRBJ2-5; 8 bases align to TRBD2. J gave up 5 bases and V 4 bases, and 12 bases lay outside the gene matches. Germline V gives CDR1 MNHEY, CDR2 SVGAGI. The length of the CDR3 is 16 residues. CDR3 sequence (DNA): TGTGCCAGCAGTTCAGACCCGGGGGGGCGCGGGGAGACCCAGTACTTC. It is translated as CASSSDPGGRGETQYF.

The V gene is TRBV27, the J gene TRBJ1-4; 8 bases align to TRBD1. This CDR3 comprises 15 residues. With V trimmed by 3 bases and J by 8 bases, 8 bases remained unmatched. The germline gives CDR1 MNHEY, CDR2 SMNVEV (reference sequence). The CDR3 is CASSFFRGLSEKLFF. The CDR3 DNA follows: TGTGCCAGCAGTTTCTTCAGGGGGCTTTCGGAAAAACTGTTTTTT.

This sequence joins TRBV27 and TRBJ2-5; D may correspond to TRBD1 or TRBD2 (6 bases each). Looked up from germline, CDR1 is MNHEY and CDR2 is SMNVEV (reference sequence). V shed 2 bases and J shed 5 bases, with 12 bases lying between them. This CDR3 spans 14 amino acids. CDR3 DNA sequence: TGTGCCAGCAGTTTAAGGGGGGAAGGGGAGACCCAGTACTTC. Its protein product is CASSLRGEGETQYF.

The rearrangement joins TRBV28 to TRBJ1-1; D gene uncertain. Germline loops: CDR1 MDHEN, CDR2 SYDVKM. With 6 bases removed from V and 10 bases from J, the gap between germline ends came to 12 bases. This CDR3 is built from 11 residues. CDR3 bases: TGTGCCAGCAGCCATCCCCGAGGAGCTTTCTTT. Protein sequence: CASSHPRGAFF.

CDR3 residues: CASSPGQGTFF. The CDR3 DNA reads as TGTGCCAGCTCACCGGGACAGGGGACGTTCTTC. The rearrangement links TRBV18 to TRBJ2-1, with 10 bases lining up with TRBD1. CDR1 and CDR2 (germline): KGHSH, LQKENI. J gave up 15 bases and V 3 bases, and 2 bases lay outside the gene matches. The CDR3 runs to 11 residues.

The rearrangement uses TRBV7-2 and TRBJ2-5; TRBD1 matches at 7 bases. Trimming took 6 bases from V and 1 from J; bases not matched to a gene: 8. The CDR3 contains 15 residues. The germline V gene encodes CDR1 SGHTA and CDR2 FQGNSA. The CDR3 here is CASRSGTELQETQYF. In DNA, the CDR3 is TGTGCCAGCAGGTCCGGGACAGAGCTCCAAGAGACCCAGTACTTC.

The chain combines TRBV19 with TRBJ1-2; D call uncertain. Germline values: CDR1 LNHDA, CDR2 SQIVND (reference sequence). V was shortened by 0 bases and J by 1 base, with 9 bases between the two germline ends. The CDR3 spans 15 residues. CDR3 sequence reads: CASSIDAILNYGYTF. The CDR3 DNA follows: TGTGCCAGTAGTATAGACGCGATACTTAACTATGGCTACACCTTC.

The gene calls are TRBV7-9 and TRBJ2-7; D is uncertain. CDR1 and CDR2 (germline): SEHNR, FQNEAQ (reference sequence). CDR3 size: 14 residues. With 0 bases removed from V and 0 bases from J, the gap between germline ends came to 6 bases. The CDR3 DNA follows: TGTGCCAGCAGCTTAGCTCTGGCCTCCTACGAGCAGTACTTC. Residues: CASSLALASYEQYF.

The genes are TRBV28 and TRBJ1-2; D uncertain. Germline CDR1 is MDHEN and CDR2 is SYDVKM. The CDR3 contains 14 residues. Trimming pared 2 bases from V and 2 bases from J, leaving 9 bases between. CDR3 bases: TGTGCCAGCAGTTTACGGATTTTCAACTATGGCTACACCTTC. Translating it yields CASSLRIFNYGYTF.

The chain has TRBV2 and TRBJ1-5; a weak D match, TRBD1 (6 bases). CDR1 and CDR2 (germline): SNHLY, FYNNEI. The CDR3 loop spans 12 amino acids. V was cut by 8 bases and J by 2 bases, with 7 bases left in between. As DNA, the CDR3 is TGTGCCAGCGAGGGGGGCAATCAGCCCCAGCATTTT. This encodes CASEGGNQPQHF.

This clone was recorded at least ten times. This rearrangement joins TRBV6-5 to TRBJ1-1; 7 bases are shared with TRBD1. Germline V gene data show CDR1 as MNHEY and CDR2 as SVGAGI. This CDR3 has 13 amino acids. V dropped 5 bases and J dropped 5; count of bases not matched to a gene: 5. CDR3: CASSPQGWTEAFF. CDR3 DNA sequence: TGTGCCAGCAGTCCACAGGGGTGGACTGAAGCTTTCTTT.

The chain links TRBV18 to TRBJ2-7; tentatively, D is TRBD1 (6 bases). The CDR3 loop spans 14 amino acids. Trimming cost V 3 bases and J 0 bases, with 9 bases left between them. CDR1 KGHSH and CDR2 LQKENI come from the germline V gene. CDR3 nucleotides: TGTGCCAGCTCACCGGGACACAGCTCCTACGAGCAGTACTTC. Amino acids: CASSPGHSSYEQYF.

This chain joins TRBV19 and TRBJ1-3; the D is unclear. V dropped 0 bases and J dropped 5 bases, with 5 bases sitting between them. Germline CDR1 and CDR2: LNHDA and SQIVND (reference sequence). This CDR3 comprises 13 residues. The CDR3 DNA sequence: TGTGCCAGTAGTATAGATCTGAGAAACACCATATATTTT. Translation: CASSIDLRNTIYF. The full variable domain, completed using reference TRBV19 and TRBJ1-3, is DGGITQSPKYLFRKEGQNVTLSCEQNLNHDAMYWYRQDPGQGLRLIYYSQIVNDFQKGDIAEGYSVSREKKESFPLTVTSAQKNPTAFYLCASSIDLRNTIYFGEGSWLTVV.

Concerning this clone: At one of its ends the junction is not consistent with the germline gene, which may arise from a read error. The V gene is TRBV4-3, the J gene TRBJ1-1; TRBD1 agrees at 8 bases. The CDR3 totals 16 residues. Germline-derived CDR1 and CDR2 are LGHNA and YSLEER. CDR3 sequence: CASSQDSGDRRGGASF. Here the CDR3 DNA reads TGCGCCAGCAGCCAAGATTCCGGGGACAGGCGAGGTGGGGCTTCCTTT.

This clone appeared once. The chain has TRBV6-6 and TRBJ2-5, with D possibly being TRBD1 (6 bases). CDR1 is MNHNY, CDR2 SVGAGI, per germline (reference sequence). The CDR3 is 15 residues long. V gave up 5 bases and J gave up 2 bases, with 15 bases separating them. The CDR3 DNA follows: TGTGCCAGCAGTCTCGGGACACCCCAACAAGAGACCCAGTACTTC. Translated: CASSLGTPQQETQYF.